These 7 T cell receptor beta chains share one sample of origin, sequenced in a study of blood T cells in healthy people across ages. A second PCR of 7 to 11 cycles used a sample-barcoded 5' primer and a J-beta primer mix. TCRdb processed the 5' RACE reads anew with MiXCR; each CDR3 protein has one entry. The sample yields some 290,000 distinct CDR3 sequences, roughly 26% seen once. The specimen sequenced was blood. The origin of the receptors is a woman between 65 and 79 years old in good health.

With regard to this clonotype: A read error may produce the germline difference seen at one junction end. The chain joins TRBV20-1 to TRBJ2-2, with D possibly being TRBD1 or TRBD2 (6 bases each). Looked up from germline, CDR1 is DFQATT and CDR2 is SNEGSKA (reference sequence). There are 14 residues in the CDR3. CDR3 nucleotides: TGCAGTGCTACGTTCGGCACAGGGACCGGGGGGCTGTTTTTT. Translating it yields CSATFGTGTGGLFF.

As to this clonotype: A much larger clone lies a single base off, so this may be a read error. The chain uses TRBV14 and TRBJ2-1; 12 bases fit TRBD2. CDR3 length: 15 amino acids. The germline gives CDR1 SGHDN, CDR2 FVKESK. This CDR3 reads CTSSQGLAGWDEQFF. For the CDR3, the DNA is TGTACCAGCAGCCAGGGACTAGCGGGTTGGGATGAGCAGTTCTTC.

The chain uses TRBV5-6 and TRBJ2-6; unclear D gene. With 4 bases removed from V and 2 bases from J, the gap between germline ends came to 13 bases. The CDR3 totals 16 residues. CDR1 is SGHDT, CDR2 YYEEEE, per germline. The CDR3 region has the DNA TGTGCCAGCAGCCCTAAGGGCAGAGCTGGGGCCAACGTCCTGACTTTC. This codes for CASSPKGRAGANVLTF.

The V call is TRBV11-2, the J call TRBJ2-7; tentatively, D is TRBD1 (6 bases). Trimming shortened V by 0 bases and J by 1 base, and 13 bases separated the two germline ends. Germline loops: CDR1 SGHAT, CDR2 FQNNGV. This CDR3 comprises 16 residues. The DNA of the CDR3 is TGTGCCAGCAGCTTAGATGGGCAGGGGCCATCCTACGAGCAGTACTTC. It encodes CASSLDGQGPSYEQYF.

This chain uses TRBV18 with TRBJ1-2; D is uncertain. The germline V gene has CDR1 KGHSH and CDR2 LQKENI. V dropped 2 bases and J dropped 4 bases, with 11 bases sitting between them. This CDR3 contains 14 residues. CDR3 nucleotides: TGTGCCAGCTCACCAGGCAGATCCCTCTATGGCTACACCTTC. Translating it yields CASSPGRSLYGYTF.

This clonotype was found a few times. The V and J genes are TRBV5-5 and TRBJ2-3, with 7 bases identical to TRBD2. The V and J ends lost 2 bases and 1 base, in that order; junction bases with no gene match: 4. CDR1 is SGHKS, CDR2 YYEKEE, per germline (reference sequence). This CDR3 is 15 amino acids long. The CDR3 region is CASSLREEGTDTQYF. The CDR3 DNA follows: TGTGCCAGCAGCTTACGGGAGGAGGGCACAGATACGCAGTATTTT.

The chain employs TRBV18 and TRBJ2-7; 8 nucleotides align to TRBD2. The ends lost 4 bases at V and 4 bases at J; junction bases unmatched: 9. The germline CDR1 and CDR2 sequences are KGHSH and LQKENI. The CDR3 runs 15 residues. The CDR3 bases are TGTGCCAGCTCACGACCCGGGACTAGACTGTACGAGCAGTACTTC. Residues: CASSRPGTRLYEQYF.